This T cell receptor beta chain was identified in a study of cytomegalovirus exposure and HLA in healthy donors. Points from the study as a whole: Three CMV-associated chains were confirmed in vitro to be specific for CMV antigens. Earlier analysis looked at TCR beta V segments, and most were productive about 87% or about 30% of the time.

Concerning this clone itself: Antigen unknown.

Germline-derived CDR1 and CDR2 are MNHNS and SASEGT. CDR3 length: 13 amino acids. V lost 0 bases and J 5 bases, leaving 8 bases between the germline ends. PCR used 60 Vbeta primers and 13 Jbeta primers. Here immunoSEQ multiplex PCR was the method, and the copy in TCRdb shows in-frame clones only, minus some. The profile covers around 94,000 clones, with approximately 88% appearing a single time and around 1.9% taken by the ten largest. The gene calls are TRBV6-1 and TRBJ2-7; D may be TRBD1 (6 bases). Sample: PBMCs. The sequence was collected from a man in his late teens or twenties in good health and CMV-seronegative. For the CDR3, the DNA is TGTGCCAGCAGTGAAGCGAGGGGGAACGAGCAGTACTTC. Amino acid sequence: CASSEARGNEQYF.